One sample yielded the 19 T cell receptor beta chains listed below, sequenced in a study of blood T cell repertoires in COVID-19. Sequenced by immunoSEQ multiplex PCR; TCRdb stores in-frame clones only, minus some. The repertoire includes about 250,000 clones, around 89% of them detected once, and about 6.7% sits in the top ten. The sequenced material came from peripheral blood. The receptors derive from a woman in her twenties or thirties with COVID-19, enrolled during active disease.

The chain has TRBV28 and TRBJ2-7; no clear D. Germline V gene sequence: CDR1 MDHEN, CDR2 SYDVKM. V lost 5 bases and J 3 bases, leaving 17 bases between the germline ends. The CDR3 has 15 amino acids. CDR3 residues: CASSPGLGSYYEQYF. In DNA form, the CDR3 reads TGTGCCAGCAGTCCCGGCCTGGGCAGTTACTACGAGCAGTACTTC.

This clone was counted once. The chain carries TRBV6-5 and TRBJ2-1; 8 bases agree with TRBD1. CDR3 length: 15 residues. Germline-derived CDR1 and CDR2 are MNHEY and SVGAGI. Losses at the gene ends were 6 bases for V and 7 bases for J; bases not matched to a gene: 11. In nucleotides, the CDR3 is TGTGCCAGCAGCCGCCGTCAGGGGGCGTTTAATGAGCAGTTCTTC. As protein: CASSRRQGAFNEQFF.

The rearrangement uses TRBV7-2 and TRBJ2-5, with 7 nucleotides matching TRBD2. The CDR3 loop spans 14 amino acids. After removal of 1 base from V and 4 bases from J, the junction contained 3 bases not matched to a gene. Germline loops: CDR1 SGHTA, CDR2 FQGNSA. The CDR3, as DNA: TGTGCCAGCAGCTTAGTGGGAGGGCGAGAGACCCAGTACTTC. This codes for CASSLVGGRETQYF.

V is TRBV5-1 and J is TRBJ1-5; 11 nucleotides line up with TRBD1. The CDR3 is 14 residues long. Germline assignment: CDR1 SGHRS and CDR2 YFSETQ. With 4 bases clipped from V and 12 bases from J, the junction kept 9 bases outside the gene matches. CDR3 in amino acids: CASSTGQGERVQHF. CDR3 nucleotide sequence: TGCGCCAGCAGCACGGGACAGGGGGAAAGAGTCCAGCATTTT. Filled out from reference TRBV5-1 and TRBJ1-5, the complete variable domain reads KAGVTQTPRYLIKTRGQQVTLSCSPISGHRSVSWYQQTPGQGLQFLFEYFSETQRNKGNFPGRFSGRQFSNSRSEMNVSTLELGDSALYLCASSTGQGERVQHFGDGTRLSIL.

V is TRBV6-6 and J is TRBJ2-3; maybe TRBD1 (6 bases). The CDR3 is made up of 15 amino acids. V lost 5 bases to trimming and J lost 1 base, with 13 bases between them. Germline loops: CDR1 MNHNY, CDR2 SVGAGI (reference sequence). The CDR3 loop reads CASSQGQPRTDTQYF. The CDR3 coding sequence is TGTGCCAGCAGTCAAGGACAGCCTCGCACAGATACGCAGTATTTT.

The J gene is TRBJ2-7, the V gene TRBV4-1; TRBD2 agrees at 8 bases. Germline V gives CDR1 MGHRA, CDR2 YSYEKL. V shed 1 base and J 1 base; nucleotides not matched to a gene: 15. The CDR3 spans 19 residues. The CDR3 DNA follows: TGCGCCAGCAGCCAAGGAGCGACGCGGCGGGGGGCGCCGTCCTACGAGCAGTACTTC. Its translation: CASSQGATRRGAPSYEQYF.

This chain links TRBV7-2 with TRBJ1-3; tentatively, D is TRBD1 (5 bases). The CDR3 has 18 residues. Trimming removed 2 bases at V and 0 bases at J, with 17 bases between. Germline assignment: CDR1 SGHTA and CDR2 FQGNSA. CDR3 DNA sequence: TGTGCCAGCAGCTTAAGGTCGGTCCAGGGACTCTCTGGAAACACCATATATTTT. Its protein product is CASSLRSVQGLSGNTIYF. The full variable domain, its missing parts supplied by reference TRBV7-2 and TRBJ1-3, is GAGVSQSPSNKVTEKGKDVELRCDPISGHTALYWYRQSLGQGLEFLIYFQGNSAPDKSGLPSDRFSAERTGGSVSTLTIQRTQQEDSAVYLCASSLRSVQGLSGNTIYFGEGSWLTVV.

The chain couples TRBV7-2 to TRBJ1-1; D remains ambiguous. This CDR3 contains 14 residues. V was pared by 2 bases and J by 1 base, with 8 bases between. Germline V gene data show CDR1 as SGHTA and CDR2 as FQGNSA. The CDR3 sequence: CASSLSAGNTEAFF. CDR3 nucleotides: TGTGCCAGCAGCTTATCGGCGGGGAACACTGAAGCTTTCTTT.

This clone was observed once. The rearrangement uses TRBV6-5 and TRBJ2-3; D might be TRBD2 (6 bases). CDR1 is MNHEY and CDR2 is SVGAGI in the germline V gene. Trimming pared 2 bases from V and 4 bases from J, leaving 13 bases between. The CDR3 contains 15 residues. The CDR3 region is CASSYQGRGADTQYF. The CDR3, as DNA: TGTGCCAGCAGTTACCAGGGTCGCGGGGCAGATACGCAGTATTTT.

The chain combines TRBV11-3 with TRBJ2-1; 11 bases match TRBD1. Germline lookup yields CDR1 SGHNT and CDR2 YENEEA. This CDR3 is 14 amino acids long. Losses at the gene ends were 5 bases for V and 7 bases for J; bases not matched to a gene: 4. The CDR3 DNA sequence: TGTGCCAGCAGCCGGGACAGGGGGGTTAATGAGCAGTTCTTC. This translates into CASSRDRGVNEQFF.

The V call is TRBV3-1 (or the pseudogene TRBV3-2), the J call TRBJ2-7; no firm D call. The V gene lost 0 bases and the J gene lost 1 base, with 7 bases spanning the gap. Per the germline V gene, CDR1 is LGHDT and CDR2 is YNNKEL (reference sequence). The CDR3 covers 14 residues. The chain's CDR3 is CASSQEVQSYEQYF. The CDR3 DNA follows: TGTGCCAGCAGCCAAGAGGTACAGTCCTACGAGCAGTACTTC.

The DNA of the CDR3 is TGCAGCGTTGTAACGGCCCCGGGGCAGCCCCAGCATTTT. It is translated as CSVVTAPGQPQHF. This chain links TRBV29-1 with TRBJ1-5; D is unresolved. Trimming removed 4 bases at V and 7 bases at J, with 14 bases between. CDR1 is SQVTM and CDR2 is ANQGSEA in the germline V gene. There are 13 residues in the CDR3.

This chain joins TRBV27 and TRBJ1-5, with D perhaps matching TRBD1 (6 bases). V lost 8 bases, J lost 5 bases, and 10 bases lay in between. CDR3 length: 12 residues. Germline V gene lookup returns CDR1 MNHEY and CDR2 SMNVEV (reference sequence). The CDR3, as DNA: TGTGCCAGCCAGACAGGCCATCAGCCCCAGCATTTT. It is translated as CASQTGHQPQHF.

Concerning this clone itself: No conserved phenylalanine or tryptophan ends this CDR3, so it is likely a read error. The DNA is omitted, as the CDR3 cannot be located on it reliably, and the CDR3 follows TCRdb's listing. The V gene is TRBV2, the J gene TRBJ2-7; no check of the table's D call, TRBD2, against the DNA was made. Including both end residues, the CDR3 is 15 amino acids long. The germline gives CDR1 SNHLY, CDR2 FYNNEI. The chain's CDR3 is CASSEGLRAGGRIPL.

In regard to this clone: Other DNA sequences within the sample encode an identical CDR3. The rearrangement uses TRBV27 and TRBJ2-7, with 11 bases lining up with TRBD1. Looked up from germline, CDR1 is MNHEY and CDR2 is SMNVEV (reference sequence). V gave up 5 bases and J gave up 1 base; unmatched junction bases: 22. The CDR3 is 21 residues long. In DNA, the CDR3 is TGTGCCAGCAGTGGAAGGGGCGGTTACGCGGGACAGGGGGTTCCTTCCTACGAGCAGTACTTC. Protein sequence: CASSGRGGYAGQGVPSYEQYF.

The chain has TRBV7-2 and TRBJ1-1, with D perhaps TRBD1 (5 bases). The CDR3 has 15 amino acids. Between the trimmed V and J ends, which lost 5 bases and 7 bases, there was a span of 20 bases. Germline CDR1 SGHTA, CDR2 FQGNSA. The CDR3 DNA sequence: TGTGCCAGCAGCCCCTCCGGAGGGGACGGGAGTGAAGCTTTCTTT. It is translated as CASSPSGGDGSEAFF.

The rearrangement uses TRBV7-2 and TRBJ1-3, with D hard to call. V was trimmed by 1 base and J by 0 bases, leaving 13 bases between them. Per germline, CDR1 SGHTA and CDR2 FQGNSA. The CDR3 spans 17 residues. DNA for the CDR3: TGTGCCAGCAGCTTAGATAGCGGGCCAGGCTCTGGAAACACCATATATTTT. It codes for CASSLDSGPGSGNTIYF.

This sequence joins TRBV5-4 and TRBJ2-4; D unresolved. Trimming removed 4 bases at V and 13 bases at J, with 15 bases between. CDR3 size: 12 residues. Per germline, CDR1 SGHNT and CDR2 YYREEE (reference sequence). The CDR3 nucleotides read TGTGCCAGCAGCGGCGACACGCCCCTCCAGTACTTC. Amino acid sequence: CASSGDTPLQYF. The full variable domain, in which reference TRBV5-4 and TRBJ2-4 provide the parts outside the CDR3, is ETGVTQSPTHLIKTRGQQVTLRCSSQSGHNTVSWYQQALGQGPQFIFQYYREEENGRGNFPPRFSGLQFPNYSSELNVNALELDDSALYLCASSGDTPLQYFGAGTRLSVL.

The V gene is TRBV12-5, the J gene TRBJ1-5; TRBD1 aligns across 9 bases. V was pared by 5 bases and J by 7 bases, with 3 bases of the junction left unmatched. This CDR3 region has 13 residues. Germline V CDR1 and CDR2: LGHNT, FRNRAP. CDR3 coding DNA: TGTGCTAGTGGTCTGACAGGGGGACAGCCCCAGCATTTT. Protein: CASGLTGGQPQHF.